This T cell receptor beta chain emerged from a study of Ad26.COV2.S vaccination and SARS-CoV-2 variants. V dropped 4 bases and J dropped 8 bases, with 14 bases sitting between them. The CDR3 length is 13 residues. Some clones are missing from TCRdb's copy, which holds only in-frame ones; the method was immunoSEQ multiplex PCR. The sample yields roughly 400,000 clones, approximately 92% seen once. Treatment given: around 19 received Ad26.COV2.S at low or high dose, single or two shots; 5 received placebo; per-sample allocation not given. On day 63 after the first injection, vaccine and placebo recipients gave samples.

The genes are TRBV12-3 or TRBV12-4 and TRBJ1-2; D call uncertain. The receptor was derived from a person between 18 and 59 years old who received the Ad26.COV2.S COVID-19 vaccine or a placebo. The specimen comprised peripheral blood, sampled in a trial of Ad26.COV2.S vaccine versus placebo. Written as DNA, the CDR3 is TGTGCCAGCAGTTCACCCGCCGAGGGAGGCTACACCTTC. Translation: CASSSPAEGGYTF.